Shown below are 16 T cell receptor beta chains from a single sample sequenced in a study of cytomegalovirus exposure and HLA in healthy donors. With 60 Vbeta and 13 Jbeta primers, the PCR was carried out. Using immunoSEQ multiplex PCR, the repertoire was profiled, and TCRdb retains in-frame clones only, with some absent. This sample's table reports approximately 54,000 clones. The specimen was PBMCs. Receptor source: a woman aged 40 to 55 in good health and CMV-seronegative.

The chain links TRBV19 to TRBJ1-6; 9 bases are shared with TRBD1. Looked up from germline, CDR1 is LNHDA and CDR2 is SQIVND (reference sequence). The length of the CDR3 is 17 residues. The V segment lost 6 bases and the J segment 5 bases; nucleotides outside the gene matches: 11. DNA of the CDR3: TGTGCCAGTAGACAAAACGGGGGACAGGGAGATAATTCACCCCTCCACTTT. This sequence encodes CASRQNGGQGDNSPLHF. The entire variable domain, with the rest obtained from reference TRBV19 and TRBJ1-6, is as follows: DGGITQSPKYLFRKEGQNVTLSCEQNLNHDAMYWYRQDPGQGLRLIYYSQIVNDFQKGDIAEGYSVSREKKESFPLTVTSAQKNPTAFYLCASRQNGGQGDNSPLHFGNGTRLTVT.

The chain carries TRBV5-4 and TRBJ2-6; D may be TRBD2 (5 bases). V was trimmed by 4 bases and J by 0 bases, leaving 20 bases between them. Germline V CDR1 and CDR2: SGHNT, YYREEE (reference sequence). CDR3 size: 19 residues. CDR3 DNA: TGTGCCAGCAGCCCTGAGGCCCAGGACTTGATCTCTGGGGCCAACGTCCTGACTTTC. Encoded protein: CASSPEAQDLISGANVLTF. Using reference TRBV5-4 and TRBJ2-6 for the parts outside the CDR3, the full variable domain is ETGVTQSPTHLIKTRGQQVTLRCSSQSGHNTVSWYQQALGQGPQFIFQYYREEENGRGNFPPRFSGLQFPNYSSELNVNALELDDSALYLCASSPEAQDLISGANVLTFGAGSRLTVL.

The rearrangement uses TRBV5-4 and TRBJ2-5; D gene unclear. Germline CDR1 and CDR2: SGHNT and YYREEE (reference sequence). Between the trimmed V and J ends, which lost 0 bases and 1 base, there was a span of 7 bases. This CDR3 has 14 amino acids. CDR3 sequence reads: CASSLEQFQETQYF. The CDR3 DNA reads TGTGCCAGCAGCTTGGAGCAATTCCAAGAGACCCAGTACTTC.

The chain carries TRBV5-1 and TRBJ2-7, with 8 bases that match TRBD1. The CDR3 runs 15 residues. After removal of 0 bases from V and 2 bases from J, the junction contained 4 bases not matched to a gene. CDR1 and CDR2 from the germline V gene are SGHRS and YFSETQ. The CDR3 reads CASSLGDRLAYEQYF. The CDR3 nucleotides read TGCGCCAGCAGCTTGGGGGACAGGTTAGCCTACGAGCAGTACTTC.

This sequence joins TRBV7-9 and TRBJ1-1, with TRBD1 as a possible D gene (6 bases). Trimming shortened V by 0 bases and J by 3 bases, and 14 bases separated the two germline ends. Germline V CDR1 and CDR2: SEHNR, FQNEAQ (reference sequence). The length of the CDR3 is 16 residues. The DNA for the CDR3 is TGTGCCAGCAGCTTAGCCCGCCGGACAGAGGACACTGAAGCTTTCTTT. It translates to CASSLARRTEDTEAFF.

The genes are TRBV19 and TRBJ2-5, with 8 bases matching TRBD2. J was trimmed by 0 bases and V by 1 base; bases with no gene match: 4. CDR1 and CDR2 from the germline V gene are LNHDA and SQIVND (reference sequence). The CDR3 loop spans 16 amino acids. In nucleotides, the CDR3 is TGTGCCAGTAGTATAGGCGGACTAGCCTACCAAGAGACCCAGTACTTC. Translation gives CASSIGGLAYQETQYF.

Comments on this clone: The same CDR3 also results from other DNA sequences found in this sample. This sequence joins TRBV7-9 and TRBJ2-5; TRBD2 agrees at 10 bases. V shed 5 bases and J 0 bases; nucleotides not matched to a gene: 6. The CDR3 is made up of 16 amino acids. Germline lookup yields CDR1 SEHNR and CDR2 FQNEAQ (reference sequence). The DNA for the CDR3 is TGTGCCAGCAGCCCTAGCGGGGGACAGTACCAAGAGACCCAGTACTTC. Translating it yields CASSPSGGQYQETQYF.

Written as DNA, the CDR3 is TGTGCCAGCAGCTTAGTGGGGCAGGGGATCGAAGCTTTCTTT. Protein: CASSLVGQGIEAFF. The V and J genes are TRBV7-2 and TRBJ1-1; D is perhaps TRBD1 (6 bases). Per the germline V gene, CDR1 is SGHTA and CDR2 is FQGNSA. CDR3 length: 14 amino acids. The V end was cut by 1 base, the J end by 8 bases, with 14 bases between.

J is TRBJ2-5 and V is TRBV7-9; TRBD2 matches at 7 bases. The trim removed 5 bases at V and 2 bases at J, leaving 5 bases unmatched. The CDR3 totals 14 residues. Looked up from germline, CDR1 is SEHNR and CDR2 is FQNEAQ (reference sequence). This CDR3 reads CASSQRGVQETQYF. CDR3 nucleotides: TGTGCCAGCAGCCAACGGGGGGTACAAGAGACCCAGTACTTC.

This chain links TRBV6-5 with TRBJ1-1, with D perhaps TRBD1 (5 bases). V lost 6 bases and J lost 3, with 17 bases in between. The CDR3 runs to 15 residues. Germline CDR1 MNHEY, CDR2 SVGAGI. The CDR3 DNA is TGTGCCAGCAGGAAAATAGGGACTCGGGACACTGAAGCTTTCTTT. Its protein is CASRKIGTRDTEAFF.

V usage is TRBV7-9 and J usage is TRBJ2-7, with TRBD1 matching over 8 bases. V was clipped by 3 bases and J by 5 bases; unmatched bases: 6. Germline CDR1 is SEHNR and CDR2 is FQNEAQ (reference sequence). The CDR3 loop spans 14 amino acids. The CDR3 region is CASSFTGQANEQYF. CDR3 DNA sequence: TGTGCCAGCAGCTTCACGGGACAGGCTAACGAGCAGTACTTC.

This rearrangement joins TRBV6-1 to TRBJ2-5; D is unresolved. Germline lookup yields CDR1 MNHNS and CDR2 SASEGT. The V end was cut by 8 bases, the J end by 1 base, with 11 bases between. This CDR3 has 13 residues. CDR3 region: CASYLGLQETQYF. CDR3 nucleotides: TGTGCCAGCTACCTGGGCCTCCAAGAGACCCAGTACTTC.

This chain joins TRBV11-1 and TRBJ2-3; 8 bases are a match to TRBD1. This CDR3 is 14 amino acids long. CDR1 and CDR2 (germline): SGHAT, FQDESV (reference sequence). Trimming took 4 bases from V and 2 from J; bases not matched to a gene: 2. The CDR3 is CASSSTGVTDTQYF. The CDR3, as DNA: TGTGCCAGCAGCTCGACAGGGGTCACAGATACGCAGTATTTT.

In DNA, the CDR3 is TGTGCCAGCTCACCCCGGGACAGGGGCTACGAGCAGTACTTC. It codes for CASSPRDRGYEQYF. The chain links TRBV18 to TRBJ2-7; 10 bases agree with TRBD1. This CDR3 is built from 14 residues. Germline CDR1 and CDR2: KGHSH and LQKENI. Trimming removed 3 bases from V and 3 bases from J; junction bases left unmatched: 2.

This chain links TRBV2 with TRBJ2-7, with 7 bases lining up with TRBD1. The CDR3 extends over 15 amino acids. After removal of 6 bases from V and 3 bases from J, the junction contained 11 bases not matched to a gene. Germline assignment: CDR1 SNHLY and CDR2 FYNNEI. The CDR3 DNA reads as TGTGCCAGCAGACAATCCCGGGACAGAAGCTACGAGCAGTACTTC. Translation gives CASRQSRDRSYEQYF.

The rearrangement links TRBV2 to TRBJ1-6, with a possible D match to TRBD1 (5 bases). This CDR3 comprises 15 residues. Trimming cost V 6 bases and J 8 bases, with 17 bases left between them. From germline, CDR1 is SNHLY and CDR2 FYNNEI. CDR3 sequence: CASSERQPIYSPLHF. CDR3 nucleotide sequence: TGTGCCAGCAGCGAACGACAGCCTATTTATTCACCCCTCCACTTT.